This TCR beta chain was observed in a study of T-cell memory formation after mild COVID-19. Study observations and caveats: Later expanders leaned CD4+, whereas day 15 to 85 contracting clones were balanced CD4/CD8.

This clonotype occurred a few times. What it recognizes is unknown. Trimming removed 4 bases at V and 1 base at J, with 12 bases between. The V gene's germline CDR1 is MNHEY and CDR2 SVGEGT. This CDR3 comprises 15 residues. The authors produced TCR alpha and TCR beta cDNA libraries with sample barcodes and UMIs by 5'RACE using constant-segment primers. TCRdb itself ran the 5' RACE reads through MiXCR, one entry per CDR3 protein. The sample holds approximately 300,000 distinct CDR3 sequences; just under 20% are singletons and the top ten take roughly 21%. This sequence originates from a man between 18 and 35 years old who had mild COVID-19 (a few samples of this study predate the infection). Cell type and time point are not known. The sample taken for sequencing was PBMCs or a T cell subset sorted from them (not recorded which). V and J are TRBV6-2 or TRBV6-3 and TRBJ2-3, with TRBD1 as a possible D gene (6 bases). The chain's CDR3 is CASSSLDSGTDTQYF. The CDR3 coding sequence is TGTGCCAGCAGTTCCTTGGACAGTGGCACAGATACGCAGTATTTT.